A single sample is the source of the 31 T cell receptor beta chains below, sequenced in a study of T cells in women clearing cervical HPV infection. This table comes from immunoSEQ multiplex PCR, and its TCRdb copy is limited to in-frame clones, with some not included. The sample holds about 35,000 clones. The sample was blood buffy coat. All receptors come from a woman aged 18-70 years with a cervical HPV16 infection that either progressed to CIN3+ or cleared (not recorded which).

About this clone: The read ends 3 residues early relative to the CDR3; the germline J gene fills the gap. The genes are TRBV18 and TRBJ1-4; D might be TRBD1 (5 bases). V was pared by 3 bases and J by 3 bases, with 11 bases between. CDR3 size: 15 residues. Germline V gives CDR1 KGHSH, CDR2 LQKENI. CDR3 loop: CASSPSGRANEKLFF. The CDR3 DNA, read in part, is TGTGCCAGCTCACCGTCAGGCAGGGCTAATGAAAAA.

A remark on this clone: The CDR3 end lies 3 residues beyond the end of the read and is filled in from the germline J gene. The genes are TRBV28 and TRBJ1-4; TRBD1 matches at 10 bases. The J segment lost 7 bases and the V segment lost 5 bases, leaving 4 bases of the junction unmatched. Germline V gives CDR1 MDHEN, CDR2 SYDVKM. This CDR3 is built from 14 residues. CDR3 bases read: TGTGCCAGCAGTCGGACAGGGGGGTTTGAAAAA. Its protein product is CASSRTGGFEK. The full CDR3 reads CASSRTGGFEKLFF.

A word on this clone: The CDR3 extends 3 residues past the end of the read, so its final part is completed from the germline J gene. V gene TRBV19 combines with J gene TRBJ1-1; tentatively, D is TRBD1 (5 bases). Germline CDR1 and CDR2: LNHDA and SQIVND (reference sequence). The CDR3 has 14 amino acids. The CDR3 loop is CASSPHGAPGSAFF. Partial CDR3 DNA: TGTGCCAGTAGTCCGCATGGGGCGCCAGGGTCG. Supplemented by reference TRBV19 and TRBJ1-1, the full variable domain reads DGGITQSPKYLFRKEGQNVTLSCEQNLNHDAMYWYRQDPGQGLRLIYYSQIVNDFQKGDIAEGYSVSREKKESFPLTVTSAQKNPTAFYLCASSPHGAPGSAFFGQGTRLTVV.

About this clone: The read ends 3 residues early relative to the CDR3; the germline J gene fills the gap. V gene TRBV7-9 combines with J gene TRBJ1-2; TRBD1 matches 7 bases. In germline, CDR1 is SEHNR, CDR2 FQNEAQ (reference sequence). The CDR3 spans 12 residues. The CDR3 region is CASSFTGVDYTF. The covered CDR3 bases are TGTGCCAGCAGCTTCACAGGGGTGGAC. The full variable domain, with the rest looked up from reference TRBV7-9 and TRBJ1-2, is DTGVSQNPRHKITKRGQNVTFRCDPISEHNRLYWYRQTLGQGPEFLTYFQNEAQLEKSRLLSDRFSAERPKGSFSTLEIQRTEQGDSAMYLCASSFTGVDYTFGSGTRLTVV.

Turning to this clone: The observed sequence ends 3 residues before the CDR3 terminus, with the missing tail filled in from the germline J gene. The gene calls are TRBV7-1 and TRBJ1-1, with a weak D call TRBD1 (6 bases). TRBV7-1 is identified as an open reading frame with a role that is uncertain. The CDR3 runs 21 residues. Incomplete CDR3 DNA: TGTGCCAGCAGCTCCACTAACAGGGAGATGCGTTTAAGGCCAGCCAAAAACATT. It specifies CASSSTNREMRLRPAKNI. In full, the CDR3 is CASSSTNREMRLRPAKNIAFF.

Note on this clone: Coverage ceases 3 residues before the CDR3 finishes, and the germline J gene fills in the end. The chain uses TRBV29-1 and TRBJ1-2, with unresolved D. With 6 bases removed from V and 4 bases from J, the gap between germline ends came to 12 bases. This CDR3 region has 12 residues. CDR1 SQVTM and CDR2 ANQGSEA come from the germline V gene. This chain's CDR3 is CSVGTVAYGYTF. CDR3 DNA, as far as it was read: TGCAGCGTCGGAACAGTTGCCTATGGC. The whole variable domain, filled in from reference TRBV29-1 and TRBJ1-2, reads SAVISQKPSRDICQRGTSLTIQCQVDSQVTMMFWYRQQPGQSLTLIATANQGSEATYESGFVIDKFPISRPNLTFSTLTVSNMSPEDSSIYLCSVGTVAYGYTFGSGTRLTVV.

On this clone itself: The read falls 3 residues short of the CDR3 end, and the missing part is taken from the germline J gene. The chain is built from TRBV19 and TRBJ1-5, with D hard to call. The germline gives CDR1 LNHDA, CDR2 SQIVND (reference sequence). V lost 3 bases and J 3 bases, leaving 18 bases between the germline ends. The length of the CDR3 is 17 residues. The sequenced CDR3 bases are TGTGCCAGTAGTATTTCCTCCGACACGGCGAACAATCAGCCC. The encoded protein is CASSISSDTANNQP. The whole CDR3 sequence is CASSISSDTANNQPQHF.

A note on this clone: It is unclear where the CDR3 begins or ends on the DNA, so no DNA is shown, and the CDR3 is as TCRdb lists it. The chain links TRBV7-9 to TRBJ2-1; the table's TRBD2 call for D was not verified on the DNA. Germline V gene lookup returns CDR1 SEHNR and CDR2 FQNEAQ (reference sequence). The CDR3 sequence runs 15 residues, both termini included. CDR3 sequence reads: CASSFGPGGYNEQFF.

Turning to this clone: The sequence runs out 3 residues before the end of the CDR3; the remainder is reconstructed from the germline J gene. This rearrangement joins TRBV19 to TRBJ1-5, with a weak D call TRBD1 (6 bases). The CDR3 consists of 14 residues. V dropped 6 bases and J dropped 5 bases, with 14 bases sitting between them. Per the germline V gene, CDR1 is LNHDA and CDR2 is SQIVND (reference sequence). The CDR3 here is CASRAGDTHQPQHF. Partial CDR3 DNA: TGTGCCAGTAGGGCCGGGGACACCCATCAGCCC.

A remark on this clone: The read ends 3 residues early relative to the CDR3; the germline J gene fills the gap. This chain links TRBV2 with TRBJ2-1; tentative D call: TRBD1 (6 bases). V was trimmed by 4 bases and J by 9 bases, leaving 13 bases between them. The CDR3 extends over 13 amino acids. The germline V gene encodes CDR1 SNHLY and CDR2 FYNNEI. CDR3 DNA, as far as it was read: TGTGCCAGCAGTGGCTACAGGGTGGGTGAG. It specifies CASSGYRVGE. The whole CDR3 region reads CASSGYRVGEQFF.

The DNA read from the CDR3 is TGTGCCAGCAGCTCCTCAGGGGGGAGCTACGAC. It specifies CASSSSGGSYD. Given in full, the CDR3 is CASSSSGGSYDYTF. The chain combines TRBV7-9 with TRBJ1-2, with 7 bases aligning to TRBD1. The read is 3 residues too short to cover the CDR3 end, so that end is filled in from the germline J gene. The CDR3 is made up of 14 amino acids. CDR1 and CDR2 (germline): SEHNR, FQNEAQ (reference sequence).

To note about this clone: The read terminates 3 residues before the CDR3 end, so the remaining end is supplied by the germline J gene. The chain combines TRBV7-9 with TRBJ1-2, with D possibly matching TRBD1 (5 bases). Per the germline V gene, CDR1 is SEHNR and CDR2 is FQNEAQ (reference sequence). This CDR3 is built from 15 residues. The sequenced part of the CDR3 DNA is TGTGCCAGCAGCCCCACTAGCGGGGCCACAGATACC. The encoded protein is CASSPTSGATDT. The entire CDR3 sequence reads CASSPTSGATDTYTF.

Notes on this clone: Read coverage stops 3 residues before the CDR3 terminus; the germline J gene supplies the remainder. The chain uses TRBV2 and TRBJ2-7; 8 nucleotides agree with TRBD1. Germline V lookup: CDR1 SNHLY, CDR2 FYNNEI. V lost 6 bases and J lost 3; bases outside the gene matches: 7. This CDR3 has 14 residues. CDR3 sequence: CASRGRTGIYEQYF. The sequenced part of the CDR3 DNA is TGTGCCAGCAGGGGGAGGACAGGGATCTACGAG.

Worth noting for this clone: The CDR3 is cut off 3 residues early in the read; its end comes from the germline J gene. This chain uses TRBV15 with TRBJ2-1; possibly TRBD2 for D (5 bases). Germline CDR1 is LNHNV and CDR2 is YYDKDF (reference sequence). The CDR3 consists of 15 residues. Trimming stripped 6 bases from V and 2 bases from J, with 14 bases between. CDR3 region: CATSLRGIPYNEQFF. The DNA read from the CDR3 is TGTGCCACCAGTCTACGGGGAATTCCCTACAATGAG.

Note on this clone: The read finishes 3 residues shy of the CDR3 end, and the germline J gene is used to complete it. The identical CDR3 is also encoded by other nucleotide sequences in the sample. The chain employs TRBV6-1 and TRBJ1-3, with unresolved D. CDR1 is MNHNS and CDR2 is SASEGT in the germline V gene. V was trimmed by 4 bases and J by 4 bases, leaving 11 bases between them. The CDR3 is 14 residues long. The covered CDR3 bases are TGTGCCAGCAGTGCCCTAGGAGCCGGAAACACC. Protein: CASSALGAGNT. The CDR3 reads in full as CASSALGAGNTIYF.

In the case of this clone: The junction does not match germline at one end; this may be a read error. The CDR3 is cut off 3 residues early in the read; its end comes from the germline J gene. The chain joins TRBV29-1 to TRBJ2-7; D is uncertain. Germline V gene data show CDR1 as SQVTM and CDR2 as ANQGSEA. There are 12 residues in the CDR3. CDR3 DNA, as far as it was read: TGCAACGTTGCGAAGAATAGCTACGAG. It translates to CNVAKNSYE. The CDR3 reads in full as CNVAKNSYEQYF.

The CDR3 bases that were read are TGTGCCAGCAGTGAGGGGACAGGGGGATCCGGC. As protein: CASSEGTGGSG. The CDR3, in full, reads CASSEGTGGSGYTF. The V gene is TRBV2, the J gene TRBJ1-2; 11 bases fit TRBD1. The CDR3 is cut off 3 residues early in the read; its end comes from the germline J gene. Germline V gene lookup returns CDR1 SNHLY and CDR2 FYNNEI. The CDR3 spans 14 residues.

Comment on this clone: The sequenced fragment ends 3 residues before the CDR3 boundary, so the rest is inferred from the germline J gene. The V call is TRBV11-3, the J call TRBJ1-1; a possible D gene is TRBD1 (5 bases). Trimming cost V 3 bases and J 2 bases, with 10 bases left between them. The germline V gene has CDR1 SGHNT and CDR2 YENEEA. This CDR3 region has 14 residues. CDR3 protein: CASSFDSKNTEAFF. CDR3 bases read: TGTGCCAGCAGCTTTGACAGCAAAAACACTGAA.

With regard to this clone: The read halts 3 residues ahead of the CDR3 end, with the missing end drawn from the germline J gene. The rearrangement uses TRBV19 and TRBJ2-2; weak D call: TRBD2 (7 bases). The CDR3 has 17 residues. Germline CDR1 and CDR2: LNHDA and SQIVND (reference sequence). V lost 8 bases, J lost 2 bases, and 21 bases lay in between. CDR3 bases read: TGTGCCAGTGGGGGGGACCCGGACAGTCTTAACACCGGGGAG. It encodes CASGGDPDSLNTGE. The whole CDR3 protein reads CASGGDPDSLNTGELFF.

Regarding this clone: The read halts 3 residues ahead of the CDR3 end, with the missing end drawn from the germline J gene. The rearrangement joins TRBV20-1 to TRBJ2-2, with D possibly TRBD1 on 5 matching bases. The CDR3 loop spans 12 amino acids. Trimming cost V 4 bases and J 3 bases, with 6 bases left between them. The V gene's germline CDR1 is DFQATT and CDR2 SNEGSKA (reference sequence). The sequenced part of the CDR3 DNA is TGCAGTGCTAAAGGGGACACCGGGGAG. Protein sequence: CSAKGDTGE. The whole CDR3 region reads CSAKGDTGELFF.

For this clone: The read ends 3 residues shy of where the CDR3 ends; the end is completed using the germline J gene. The V and J genes are TRBV9 and TRBJ2-5; D unresolved. V was shortened by 0 bases and J by 5 bases, with 8 bases between the two germline ends. The CDR3 covers 13 residues. The germline gives CDR1 SGDLS, CDR2 YYNGEE. The DNA read from the CDR3 is TGTGCCAGCAGCGTAGAAAGTCAGGAGACC. It codes for CASSVESQET. The whole CDR3 is CASSVESQETQYF.

About this clone: The sequenced fragment ends 3 residues before the CDR3 boundary, so the rest is inferred from the germline J gene. The genes are TRBV10-1 and TRBJ2-5, with 8 bases that match TRBD1. The V and J ends lost 4 bases and 5 bases, in that order; junction bases with no gene match: 6. CDR1 and CDR2 from the germline V gene are WNHNN and SYGVQD (reference sequence). This CDR3 comprises 14 residues. The chain's CDR3 is CASSVQGVGETQYF. The covered CDR3 bases are TGCGCCAGCAGTGTACAGGGGGTAGGTGAGACC.

The CDR3 protein is CASSYSWGGEQQPQHF. CDR3 DNA (partial): TGTGCCAGCAGTTACTCGTGGGGAGGGGAACAGCAGCCC. The chain carries TRBV6-2 or TRBV6-3 and TRBJ1-5; possibly TRBD1 for D (5 bases). The read gets to within 3 residues of the CDR3 end, and the germline J gene fills in the rest. The CDR3 totals 16 residues. V gave up 0 bases and J gave up 7 bases, with 16 bases separating them. Germline values: CDR1 MNHEY, CDR2 SVGEGT.

Comments on this clone: Read data end 3 residues before the CDR3 end; the end is taken from the germline J gene. J is TRBJ1-2 and V is TRBV19; no firm D call. The CDR3 is 16 residues long. The germline V gene has CDR1 LNHDA and CDR2 SQIVND (reference sequence). CDR3 sequence: CASSSSGRASYNDYTF. Partial CDR3 DNA: TGTGCCAGTAGTAGTAGCGGGAGGGCCTCCTACAATGAC.

Regarding this clone: The observed sequence ends 3 residues before the CDR3 terminus, with the missing tail filled in from the germline J gene. V gene TRBV18 combines with J gene TRBJ1-2; unclear D gene. This CDR3 comprises 14 residues. Germline CDR1 KGHSH, CDR2 LQKENI. The V gene lost 2 bases and the J gene lost 0 bases, with 7 bases spanning the gap. Partial CDR3 DNA: TGTGCCAGCTCACCAGAGGGCTCTAACTATGGC. Protein: CASSPEGSNYG. The entire CDR3 is CASSPEGSNYGYTF.

The sequenced part of the CDR3 DNA is TGTGCCAGCAGCGGCGGACAGGGGGGACTAGCAGGGACAGATACG. Translating it yields CASSGGQGGLAGTDT. The CDR3 reads in full as CASSGGQGGLAGTDTQYF. This chain connects TRBV13 to TRBJ2-3, with D perhaps matching TRBD1 (10 bases). The read finishes 3 residues shy of the CDR3 end, and the germline J gene is used to complete it. With 5 bases removed from V and 3 bases from J, the gap between germline ends came to 24 bases. The CDR3 runs to 18 residues. Germline V gives CDR1 PRHDT, CDR2 FYEKMQ (reference sequence).

As for this clone: Sequencing ends 3 residues short of the CDR3 end; the germline J gene provides the rest. The gene calls are TRBV20-1 and TRBJ2-5; 9 bases are a match to TRBD2. V trimming: 1 base; J trimming: 5 bases; junction bases outside the gene matches: 14. Germline loops: CDR1 DFQATT, CDR2 SNEGSKA (reference sequence). The CDR3 extends over 17 amino acids. The part of the CDR3 DNA that was read is TGCAGTGCTAGAGGGGTAGCGGCTAGCGGGAATATGGAGACC. It encodes CSARGVAASGNMET. The whole CDR3 is CSARGVAASGNMETQYF.

Turning to this clone: The CDR3 is cut off 3 residues early in the read; its end comes from the germline J gene. This chain links TRBV18 with TRBJ2-7, with TRBD2 as a possible D gene (5 bases). V lost 0 bases to trimming and J lost 6 bases, with 9 bases between them. CDR3 length equals 13 residues. Germline V gives CDR1 KGHSH, CDR2 LQKENI. CDR3 loop: CASSPPGLIEQYF. Partial CDR3 DNA: TGTGCCAGCTCACCACCCGGACTCATCGAG.

The part of the CDR3 DNA that was read is TGCGCCAGCAGCTTGGTTGGGGCACCTTACAATGAG. It encodes CASSLVGAPYNE. The full CDR3 reads CASSLVGAPYNEQFF. The V call is TRBV5-1, the J call TRBJ2-1, with D tentatively TRBD1 (5 bases). The missing CDR3 end, 3 residues past where the read stops, is filled in from the germline J gene. The CDR3 length is 15 residues. Trimming took 0 bases from V and 4 from J, leaving 11 bases between them. Looked up from germline, CDR1 is SGHRS and CDR2 is YFSETQ.

CDR3: CASSPRFSPRDEQFF. CDR3 bases read: TGTGCCAGCAGCCCTCGGTTTAGCCCCCGTGATGAG. The V and J genes are TRBV7-3 and TRBJ2-1; unclear D gene. The read stops 3 residues short of the end of the CDR3; the missing end is completed from the germline J gene. The CDR3 runs to 15 residues. With 5 bases removed from V and 8 bases from J, the gap between germline ends came to 19 bases. Germline V gene lookup returns CDR1 SGHTA and CDR2 FQGTGA.

About this clone: The read gets to within 3 residues of the CDR3 end, and the germline J gene fills in the rest. This chain links TRBV7-6 with TRBJ2-3; D is unresolved. Germline CDR1 and CDR2: SGHVS and FNYEAQ. This CDR3 spans 14 amino acids. V lost 5 bases, J lost 4 bases, and 13 bases lay in between. CDR3 residues: CASSPALVADTQYF. CDR3 bases read: TGTGCCAGCAGCCCCGCACTGGTGGCAGATACG.